Following are 20 T cell receptor beta chains from one sample sequenced in a study of blood T cell repertoires in COVID-19. The method was immunoSEQ multiplex PCR; TCRdb's version includes in-frame clones alone and lacks a portion of them. The table lists approximately 220,000 clones, roughly 90% of them singletons. Source material: PBMCs or T cells enriched from blood (not recorded which). The receptors shown here come from a woman younger than 45 who had been exposed to COVID-19.

CDR3 protein: CASSQVRGGWTVKTPTNEKLFF. In DNA, the CDR3 is TGTGCCAGCAGCCAAGTAAGAGGCGGGTGGACAGTTAAGACCCCAACTAATGAAAAACTGTTTTTT. J is TRBJ1-4 and V is TRBV14; D is perhaps TRBD1 (6 bases). CDR1 SGHDN and CDR2 FVKESK come from the germline V gene. Trimming removed 1 base at V and 0 bases at J, with 27 bases between. This CDR3 is built from 22 residues.

This chain joins TRBV13 and TRBJ2-7, with a weak D call TRBD1 (5 bases). V lost 5 bases, J lost 1 base, and 18 bases lay in between. The CDR3 sequence is 16 residues long. From germline, CDR1 is PRHDT and CDR2 FYEKMQ (reference sequence). CDR3: CASSTGGFTTSYEQYF. Here the CDR3 DNA reads TGTGCCAGCAGCACAGGCGGATTTACTACTTCCTACGAGCAGTACTTC.

Here the CDR3 reads CASSPIRAGSNEKLFF. For the CDR3, the DNA is TGTGCCAGCAGCCCCATTCGAGCAGGAAGCAATGAAAAACTGTTTTTT. V gene TRBV14 combines with J gene TRBJ1-4, with unresolved D. There are 16 residues in the CDR3. Germline values: CDR1 SGHDN, CDR2 FVKESK. Trimming stripped 4 bases from V and 5 bases from J, with 17 bases between.

The V gene is TRBV28, the J gene TRBJ1-1; tentatively, D is TRBD1 (5 bases). With 7 bases removed from V and 7 bases from J, the gap between germline ends came to 7 bases. The length of the CDR3 is 10 residues. Germline CDR1 and CDR2: MDHEN and SYDVKM. The chain's CDR3 is CASTQGEAFF. CDR3 in DNA: TGTGCCAGCACCCAGGGTGAAGCTTTCTTT. Full variable domain (rest looked up from reference TRBV28 and TRBJ1-1): DVKVTQSSRYLVKRTGEKVFLECVQDMDHENMFWYRQDPGLGLRLIYFSYDVKMKEKGDIPEGYSVSREKKERFSLILESASTNQTSMYLCASTQGEAFFGQGTRLTVV.

The chain's CDR3 is CASSAGVDTEAFF. CDR3 coding DNA: TGTGCCAGCTCAGCAGGGGTTGACACTGAAGCTTTCTTT. The chain recombines TRBV12-3 or TRBV12-4 with TRBJ1-1, with D tentatively TRBD1 (6 bases). Trimming pared 8 bases from V and 3 bases from J, leaving 13 bases between. The CDR3 has 13 residues.

The count of this clone is one. The genes are TRBV7-9 and TRBJ1-1; D gene uncertain. Germline-derived CDR1 and CDR2 are SEHNR and FQNEAQ (reference sequence). The germline V and J ends were trimmed by 2 bases and 7 bases, with 5 bases remaining between them. The CDR3 extends over 11 amino acids. The CDR3 DNA is TGTGCCAGCAGCTTACAGGTTGAAGCTTTCTTT. Translated, it gives CASSLQVEAFF.

The chain couples TRBV7-8 to TRBJ1-1; TRBD1 matches 7 bases. The CDR3 spans 15 residues. V lost 1 base to trimming and J lost 3 bases; unmatched junction nucleotides: 5. Germline CDR1 SGHVS, CDR2 FQNEAQ. The CDR3 is CASSLVATGYTEAFF. For the CDR3, the DNA is TGTGCCAGCAGCTTAGTGGCGACAGGGTACACTGAAGCTTTCTTT.

The chain uses TRBV13 and TRBJ1-1; D unresolved. V dropped 2 bases and J dropped 8 bases, with 9 bases sitting between them. Germline assignment: CDR1 PRHDT and CDR2 FYEKMQ (reference sequence). The length of the CDR3 is 12 residues. The CDR3 region is CASSLMALEAFF. DNA for the CDR3: TGTGCCAGCAGCTTAATGGCTTTGGAAGCTTTCTTT. The full variable domain, its missing parts supplied by reference TRBV13 and TRBJ1-1, is AAGVIQSPRHLIKEKRETATLKCYPIPRHDTVYWYQQGPGQDPQFLISFYEKMQSDKGSIPDRFSAQQFSDYHSELNMSSLELGDSALYFCASSLMALEAFFGQGTRLTVV.

The chain employs TRBV2 and TRBJ2-1; 8 bases agree with TRBD1. CDR3 length equals 17 residues. Germline V CDR1 and CDR2: SNHLY, FYNNEI. J gave up 4 bases and V 6 bases, and 14 bases lay outside the gene matches. CDR3 loop: CASRGTRTGQAYNEQFF. The CDR3 bases are TGTGCCAGCAGGGGGACCAGGACAGGGCAAGCTTACAATGAGCAGTTCTTC.

V usage is TRBV6-2 or TRBV6-3 and J usage is TRBJ2-7; TRBD1 matches 7 bases. The germline CDR1 and CDR2 sequences are MNHEY and SVGEGT. CDR3 length: 14 amino acids. V shed 6 bases and J 7 bases; nucleotides not matched to a gene: 12. The CDR3 nucleotides are TGTGCCAGCAGCCAGGGACAGACCCTGGGGGAGCAGTACTTC. This translates into CASSQGQTLGEQYF.

The rearrangement joins TRBV5-1 to TRBJ2-7; 9 bases agree with TRBD1. The V segment lost 5 bases and the J segment 2 bases; nucleotides outside the gene matches: 8. Germline V lookup: CDR1 SGHRS, CDR2 YFSETQ. This CDR3 has 15 residues. The CDR3 spells CASRLGTGRTYEQYF. The DNA for the CDR3 is TGCGCCAGCAGGTTAGGGACAGGGCGTACCTACGAGCAGTACTTC.

This clone came up a few times. V gene TRBV20-1 combines with J gene TRBJ1-5; TRBD1 matches at 10 bases. The trim removed 3 bases at V and 4 bases at J, leaving 9 bases unmatched. Germline CDR1 is DFQATT and CDR2 is SNEGSKA (reference sequence). This CDR3 has 16 amino acids. The CDR3 region has the DNA TGCAGTGCTAGTGGGACAGGGGCCGCCGGGAATCAGCCCCAGCATTTT. Protein: CSASGTGAAGNQPQHF.

The V call is TRBV18, the J call TRBJ1-1, with D tentatively TRBD1 (6 bases). Germline CDR1 and CDR2: KGHSH and LQKENI. V was shortened by 6 bases and J by 0 bases, with 17 bases between the two germline ends. The CDR3 has 16 residues. The CDR3 nucleotides are TGTGCCAGCTCCCCGGAATCAGGGGTTATGAACACTGAAGCTTTCTTT. It is translated as CASSPESGVMNTEAFF.

The chain has TRBV5-1 and TRBJ1-2; perhaps TRBD1 as D (6 bases). Germline V lookup: CDR1 SGHRS, CDR2 YFSETQ. The CDR3 consists of 16 residues. V lost 3 bases, J lost 3 bases, and 18 bases lay in between. CDR3 nucleotides: TGCGCCAGCAGCTCTCAAGGGGCAGGGGAAGACTATGGCTACACCTTC. Translated: CASSSQGAGEDYGYTF.

V gene TRBV2 combines with J gene TRBJ2-3; 7 nucleotides agree with TRBD2. CDR3 length equals 15 residues. Germline V CDR1 and CDR2: SNHLY, FYNNEI. The J segment lost 3 bases and the V segment lost 7 bases, leaving 10 bases of the junction unmatched. The CDR3 reads CASTRDGGGTDTQYF. CDR3 in DNA: TGTGCCAGCACCCGCGATGGGGGAGGGACAGATACGCAGTATTTT.

The CDR3 loop reads CASSVLGGLVHEQFF. The CDR3 DNA reads as TGTGCCAGCAGCGTCCTAGGGGGACTAGTCCATGAGCAGTTCTTC. This chain joins TRBV11-2 and TRBJ2-1; TRBD2 aligns across 8 bases. This CDR3 is built from 15 residues. The germline V gene has CDR1 SGHAT and CDR2 FQNNGV. Trimming removed 5 bases from V and 8 bases from J; junction bases left unmatched: 11.

This clone appeared once. The chain employs TRBV2 and TRBJ1-3, with TRBD1 matching over 9 bases. Per the germline V gene, CDR1 is SNHLY and CDR2 is FYNNEI. With 7 bases clipped from V and 0 bases from J, the junction kept 4 bases outside the gene matches. This CDR3 spans 15 amino acids. The CDR3 DNA sequence: TGTGCCAGCAATAGGGACAGGGCCTCTGGAAACACCATATATTTT. Amino acids: CASNRDRASGNTIYF.

CDR3 residues: CASSRTSADNEQFF. CDR3 DNA sequence: TGTGCCAGCAGCCGGACTAGCGCTGACAATGAGCAGTTCTTC. The chain is built from TRBV3-1 (or the pseudogene TRBV3-2) and TRBJ2-1, with 9 bases identical to TRBD2. The CDR3 covers 14 residues. The germline CDR1 and CDR2 sequences are LGHDT and YNNKEL (reference sequence). Trimming took 4 bases from V and 5 from J; bases not matched to a gene: 3.

This sequence joins TRBV2 and TRBJ1-5, with D unclear. Germline loops: CDR1 SNHLY, CDR2 FYNNEI. The CDR3 extends over 13 amino acids. The V and J ends lost 6 bases and 2 bases respectively, with 8 bases between them. CDR3 DNA: TGTGCCAGCAGGGGTACAGGCAATCAGCCCCAGCATTTT. Its translation is CASRGTGNQPQHF.

This clone was recorded once. The J gene is TRBJ2-7, the V gene TRBV19; tentative D call: TRBD1 (6 bases). The V end lost 0 bases, the J end lost 0 bases, and 15 bases lay between the germline ends. The CDR3 runs to 17 residues. Germline V CDR1 and CDR2: LNHDA, SQIVND (reference sequence). The CDR3 region has the DNA TGTGCCAGTAGTATAGACCCACAGGGCCGCAACTCCTACGAGCAGTACTTC. This codes for CASSIDPQGRNSYEQYF. Together with reference TRBV19 and TRBJ2-7, the CDR3 gives the full variable domain: DGGITQSPKYLFRKEGQNVTLSCEQNLNHDAMYWYRQDPGQGLRLIYYSQIVNDFQKGDIAEGYSVSREKKESFPLTVTSAQKNPTAFYLCASSIDPQGRNSYEQYFGPGTRLTVT.